Listed below are T cell receptor beta chains from one sample, sequenced in a study of T cell responses to AZD1222 COVID-19 vaccine. Assay: immunoSEQ multiplex PCR; the TCRdb copy retains only in-frame clones and omits some. This table holds 120,000 to 150,000 clones, roughly nine tenths found once. The specimen was peripheral blood, collected on day 0 of AZD1222 vaccination. These receptors were collected from an adult in good health. The conserved cysteine and the conserved F or W are not part of the CDR3 here. A D gene is named only where the DNA matches it firmly.

d_gene: NA; v_gene: TRBV23-1; CDR3aa: ASDYPQGNSPLH
d_gene: NA; v_gene: TRBV20-1; CDR3aa: SATRGNTIY
d_gene: NA; v_gene: TRBV6-5; CDR3aa: ASSYSLNSYNSPLH
d_gene: TRBD1; v_gene: TRBV28; CDR3aa: ASSLFMGTGPGPMGSPLH
d_gene: NA; v_gene: TRBV19; CDR3aa: ATGYFSTDTQY
d_gene: NA; v_gene: TRBV7-8; CDR3aa: ASSLMGGNTIY
d_gene: TRBD2; v_gene: TRBV29-1; CDR3aa: SVVGLETDTQY
d_gene: TRBD1; v_gene: TRBV28; CDR3aa: ASNPPDRAPYGYT
d_gene: NA; v_gene: TRBV7-3; CDR3aa: ASSSGVAGGETQY
d_gene: NA; v_gene: TRBV5-1; CDR3aa: ASSLFPFGGQEKLF
d_gene: NA; v_gene: TRBV15; CDR3aa: ATSREKGHYEQY
d_gene: NA; v_gene: TRBV24-1; CDR3aa: ATSDPSLGRETQY
d_gene: NA; v_gene: TRBV12-3/TRBV12-4; CDR3aa: ASRFGSNQPQH
d_gene: NA; v_gene: TRBV15; CDR3aa: ATSRNSASGVSGANVLT
d_gene: TRBD1; v_gene: TRBV11-2; CDR3aa: ASSSLTGVPYNEQF
d_gene: TRBD2; v_gene: TRBV2; CDR3aa: ASAGLAFEQY
d_gene: NA; v_gene: TRBV15; CDR3aa: ATRAAHYTDTQY
d_gene: NA; v_gene: TRBV11-2; CDR3aa: ASSLDRVLIAKNIQY
d_gene: TRBD2; v_gene: TRBV9; CDR3aa: ASSVLAGGFADTQY
d_gene: TRBD2; v_gene: TRBV11-2; CDR3aa: ASSLDSGRQSGEQY
d_gene: TRBD2; v_gene: TRBV14; CDR3aa: ASSPYGTSANYNEQF
d_gene: NA; v_gene: TRBV9; CDR3aa: ASSVAEGANYGYT
d_gene: TRBD1; v_gene: TRBV24-1; CDR3aa: ATSELGTGGTQY
d_gene: NA; v_gene: TRBV18; CDR3aa: ASSPVKYFGGYNSPLH
d_gene: NA; v_gene: TRBV4-3; CDR3aa: ASSQEYGYSYEQY
d_gene: NA; v_gene: TRBV28; CDR3aa: ASGRAGNTIY
d_gene: NA; v_gene: TRBV19; CDR3aa: ASSMPERKGGYT
d_gene: NA; v_gene: TRBV7-9; CDR3aa: ASSPPGEEQETQY
d_gene: NA; v_gene: TRBV19; CDR3aa: ASRDTRVRDTQY
d_gene: NA; v_gene: TRBV18; CDR3aa: ASSPPGRGAAYEQY
d_gene: NA; v_gene: TRBV5-8; CDR3aa: ASSLKQVSNQPQH
d_gene: NA; v_gene: TRBV15; CDR3aa: ATSRVDTQY
d_gene: NA; v_gene: TRBV7-8; CDR3aa: ASSPPRWRMTSTDTQY
d_gene: NA; v_gene: TRBV7-9; CDR3aa: ASSLSGRSNQPQH
d_gene: NA; v_gene: TRBV7-2; CDR3aa: ASSYSGYKNIQY
d_gene: TRBD1; v_gene: TRBV4-1; CDR3aa: ASSQGQNQPQH
d_gene: TRBD1; v_gene: TRBV2; CDR3aa: ASSEAPGQHAYEQY
d_gene: NA; v_gene: TRBV28; CDR3aa: ASSLPRPQHYGYT
d_gene: NA; v_gene: TRBV27; CDR3aa: ASSLWGAEAF
d_gene: TRBD1; v_gene: TRBV7-2; CDR3aa: ASRPPTGTGGQNEQF
d_gene: NA; v_gene: TRBV5-1; CDR3aa: ASSPGTAGVPETQY
d_gene: NA; v_gene: TRBV27; CDR3aa: ASRRAGGGGGYT
d_gene: TRBD1; v_gene: TRBV27; CDR3aa: ASSTSTGSGYT
d_gene: NA; v_gene: TRBV15; CDR3aa: ATSRGGGGLLFNEQF
d_gene: TRBD1; v_gene: TRBV29-1; CDR3aa: SVTRTGVLDEQF
d_gene: NA; v_gene: TRBV7-2; CDR3aa: ASSFSSGYNEQF
d_gene: TRBD2; v_gene: TRBV28; CDR3aa: ASSPIGREGPEQF
d_gene: NA; v_gene: TRBV6-4; CDR3aa: ASSSAAGSGANVLT
d_gene: TRBD2; v_gene: TRBV10-2; CDR3aa: ASSGTSGYNEQF
d_gene: NA; v_gene: TRBV28; CDR3aa: ASYSWGGNYGYT
d_gene: NA; v_gene: TRBV30; CDR3aa: AWSVRPPGGSTIY
d_gene: NA; v_gene: TRBV21-1; CDR3aa: ASSKGTANYGYT
d_gene: TRBD1; v_gene: TRBV19; CDR3aa: ASSFEGTVKNIQY
d_gene: NA; v_gene: TRBV28; CDR3aa: ASSAPQWNSPLH
d_gene: TRBD1; v_gene: TRBV7-9; CDR3aa: ASSPRDRENNEQF
d_gene: TRBD2; v_gene: TRBV6-6; CDR3aa: ASSYFSSGSYEQY
d_gene: TRBD1; v_gene: TRBV28; CDR3aa: ASSSHRDRGSGQPQH